These T cell receptor beta chains were read from a single sample in a study of T cell responses to AZD1222 COVID-19 vaccine. TCRdb's copy holds only in-frame clones and misses some; the assay was immunoSEQ multiplex PCR. The table records about 130,000 clones, 90% of them present only once. The sequencing here drew on peripheral blood, taken on day 0 of AZD1222 vaccination. Every receptor here comes from an adult in good health. Each CDR3 is given with its conserved first and last residue. Fields, in order: D gene, V gene, J gene, clone size, CDR3 DNA, CDR3 protein. D genes are given only for firm matches. A row's size may be missing; if present it is once, few, many or a size class.

D gene: NA; V gene: TRBV12-2; J gene: TRBJ1-5; clone size: NA; CDR3 DNA: TGTGCAAGTCGCTGCCTTCTAACTGGGGACAGGAGCAGCAATCAGCCCCAGCATTTT; CDR3 protein: CASRCLLTGDRSSNQPQHF
D gene: TRBD2; V gene: TRBV6-6; J gene: TRBJ2-5; clone size: NA; CDR3 DNA: TGTGCCAGCAGTCTCTACTTCGGACTAGCGGGGGGCCGGGAGACCCAGTACTTC; CDR3 protein: CASSLYFGLAGGRETQYF
D gene: NA; V gene: TRBV28; J gene: TRBJ1-1; clone size: NA; CDR3 DNA: TGTGCCAGCAGTCTGGGGAGGAACACTGAAGCTTTCTTT; CDR3 protein: CASSLGRNTEAFF
D gene: NA; V gene: TRBV14; J gene: TRBJ1-1; clone size: once; CDR3 DNA: TGTGCCAGCAGCCAATACCCTAAGGGGACTGAAGCTTTCTTT; CDR3 protein: CASSQYPKGTEAFF
D gene: NA; V gene: TRBV6-5; J gene: TRBJ1-1; clone size: few; CDR3 DNA: TGTGCCAGCAGTTCCCAGGACCTGAACACTGAAGCTTTCTTT; CDR3 protein: CASSSQDLNTEAFF
D gene: NA; V gene: TRBV19; J gene: TRBJ1-3; clone size: NA; CDR3 DNA: TGTGCCAGTAGTATCCTTCGGTCCTCTGGAAACACCATATATTTT; CDR3 protein: CASSILRSSGNTIYF
D gene: NA; V gene: TRBV4-3; J gene: TRBJ1-1; clone size: NA; CDR3 DNA: TGCGCCAGCAGCCAAGGTTTTACCCACACTGAAGCTTTCTTT; CDR3 protein: CASSQGFTHTEAFF
D gene: TRBD2; V gene: TRBV28; J gene: TRBJ2-3; clone size: NA; CDR3 DNA: TGTGCCAGCAGTCCCGCCGAGGGCCTAGCGGGGGTAGGGGGGGATACGCAGTATTTT; CDR3 protein: CASSPAEGLAGVGGDTQYF
D gene: NA; V gene: TRBV6-2/TRBV6-3; J gene: TRBJ2-5; clone size: NA; CDR3 DNA: TGTGCCAGCAGTTCCCAGGGACCGGCAATGGGGACCCAGTACTTC; CDR3 protein: CASSSQGPAMGTQYF
D gene: NA; V gene: TRBV6-5; J gene: TRBJ1-6; clone size: few; CDR3 DNA: TGTGCCAGCAGGGTACAGGGAAGGGCCCTCCACTTT; CDR3 protein: CASRVQGRALHF
D gene: NA; V gene: TRBV11-2; J gene: TRBJ2-2; clone size: NA; CDR3 DNA: TGTGCCAGCAGCCCCCAGGGGGGTACCGGGGAGCTGTTTTTT; CDR3 protein: CASSPQGGTGELFF
D gene: TRBD2; V gene: TRBV24-1; J gene: TRBJ2-1; clone size: NA; CDR3 DNA: TGTGCCACCAGGGTGGCGGGGGGAAATGAGCAGTTCTTC; CDR3 protein: CATRVAGGNEQFF
D gene: NA; V gene: TRBV5-8; J gene: TRBJ2-2; clone size: NA; CDR3 DNA: TGTGCCAGCAGCGCTACAGGGATCAACACCGGGGAGCTGTTTTTT; CDR3 protein: CASSATGINTGELFF
D gene: NA; V gene: TRBV9; J gene: TRBJ2-5; clone size: NA; CDR3 DNA: TGTGCCACCGCGCCAGCCCCTGGACCTGGAACCCAGTACTTC; CDR3 protein: CATAPAPGPGTQYF
D gene: TRBD1; V gene: TRBV14; J gene: TRBJ2-7; clone size: NA; CDR3 DNA: TGTGCCAGCAGCCAAGATCAGGGGACAGGGGACTACGAGCAGTACTTC; CDR3 protein: CASSQDQGTGDYEQYF
D gene: NA; V gene: TRBV5-4; J gene: TRBJ1-2; clone size: NA; CDR3 DNA: TGTGCCAGCAGCTTGGGCCCGGGCTACACCTTC; CDR3 protein: CASSLGPGYTF
D gene: TRBD1; V gene: TRBV6-6; J gene: TRBJ2-3; clone size: NA; CDR3 DNA: TGTGCCAGCAGTAAACGACGGGACAGCCTCACAGATACGCAGTATTTT; CDR3 protein: CASSKRRDSLTDTQYF
D gene: NA; V gene: TRBV6-5; J gene: TRBJ1-2; clone size: NA; CDR3 DNA: TGTGCCAGCAGTTACTTACCGACCACTAACTATGGCTACACCTTC; CDR3 protein: CASSYLPTTNYGYTF
D gene: NA; V gene: TRBV7-6; J gene: TRBJ1-2; clone size: NA; CDR3 DNA: TGTGCCAGCAGCTTAGCGGGACCCTATGGCTACACCTTC; CDR3 protein: CASSLAGPYGYTF
D gene: NA; V gene: TRBV20-1; J gene: TRBJ2-7; clone size: NA; CDR3 DNA: TGCAGTGTTAGGAAGGTCTACGAGCAGTACTTC; CDR3 protein: CSVRKVYEQYF
D gene: TRBD2; V gene: TRBV10-1; J gene: TRBJ2-1; clone size: NA; CDR3 DNA: TGCGCCAGCAGTGATACTAGCGGGGGGGCCTCCAATGAGCAGTTCTTC; CDR3 protein: CASSDTSGGASNEQFF
D gene: NA; V gene: TRBV20-1; J gene: TRBJ2-5; clone size: once; CDR3 DNA: TGCAGTGCCCTCCTCCAAGAGACCCAGTACTTC; CDR3 protein: CSALLQETQYF
D gene: TRBD2; V gene: TRBV9; J gene: TRBJ2-3; clone size: NA; CDR3 DNA: TGTGCCAGCAGCGTAACTGCTAGCGGGGGCACAGATACGCAGTATTTT; CDR3 protein: CASSVTASGGTDTQYF
D gene: TRBD1; V gene: TRBV7-3; J gene: TRBJ1-2; clone size: NA; CDR3 DNA: TGTGCCAGCAGCTTAATGGGACAGGGGGCCTATGGCTACACCTTC; CDR3 protein: CASSLMGQGAYGYTF
D gene: NA; V gene: TRBV2; J gene: TRBJ1-2; clone size: NA; CDR3 DNA: TGTGCCAGCATTAGAGTAGCGGGATTTTCGTTTGGCTACACCTTC; CDR3 protein: CASIRVAGFSFGYTF
D gene: NA; V gene: TRBV19; J gene: TRBJ2-5; clone size: NA; CDR3 DNA: TGTGCCAGTAGTCTAGCAGAGACCCAGTACTTC; CDR3 protein: CASSLAETQYF
D gene: NA; V gene: TRBV7-2; J gene: TRBJ1-2; clone size: NA; CDR3 DNA: TGTGCCAGCAGCTTAACTTTCCTCCGCACCTTC; CDR3 protein: CASSLTFLRTF
D gene: NA; V gene: TRBV4-3; J gene: TRBJ1-3; clone size: NA; CDR3 DNA: TGCGCCAGCAGCTCAACACCCCACTCTGGAAACACCATATATTTT; CDR3 protein: CASSSTPHSGNTIYF
D gene: NA; V gene: TRBV6-5; J gene: TRBJ2-1; clone size: NA; CDR3 DNA: TGTGCCAGCAGTTACACCCAGAGGGGATACAATGAGCAGTTCTTC; CDR3 protein: CASSYTQRGYNEQFF